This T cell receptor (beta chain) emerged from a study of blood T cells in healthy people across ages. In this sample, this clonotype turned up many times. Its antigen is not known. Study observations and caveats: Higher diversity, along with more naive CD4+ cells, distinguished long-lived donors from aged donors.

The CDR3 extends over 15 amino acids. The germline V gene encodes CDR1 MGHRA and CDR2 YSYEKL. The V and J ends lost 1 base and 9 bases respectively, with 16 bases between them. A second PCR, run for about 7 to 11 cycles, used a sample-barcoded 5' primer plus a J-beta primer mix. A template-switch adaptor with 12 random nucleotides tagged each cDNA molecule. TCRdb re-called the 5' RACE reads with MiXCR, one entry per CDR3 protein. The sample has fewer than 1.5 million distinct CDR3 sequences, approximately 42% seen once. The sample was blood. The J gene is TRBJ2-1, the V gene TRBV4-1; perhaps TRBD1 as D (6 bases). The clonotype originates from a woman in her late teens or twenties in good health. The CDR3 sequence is CASSQARTDFGEQFF. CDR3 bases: TGCGCCAGCAGCCAAGCTCGGACAGATTTCGGTGAGCAGTTCTTC.